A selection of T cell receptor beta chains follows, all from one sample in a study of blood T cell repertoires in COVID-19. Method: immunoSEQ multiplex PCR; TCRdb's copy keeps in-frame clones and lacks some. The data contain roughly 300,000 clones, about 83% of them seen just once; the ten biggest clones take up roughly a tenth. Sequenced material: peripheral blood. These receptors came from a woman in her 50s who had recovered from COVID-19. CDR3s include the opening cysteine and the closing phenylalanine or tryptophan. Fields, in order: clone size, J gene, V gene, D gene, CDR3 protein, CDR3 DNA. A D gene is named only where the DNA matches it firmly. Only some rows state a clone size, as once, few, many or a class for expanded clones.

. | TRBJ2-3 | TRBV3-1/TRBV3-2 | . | CASSQNPRDGDTQYF | TGTGCCAGCAGCCAGAACCCCCGGGATGGGGATACGCAGTATTTT
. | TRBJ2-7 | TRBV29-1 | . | CSVEGPTYEQYF | TGCAGCGTTGAGGGCCCGACCTACGAGCAGTACTTC
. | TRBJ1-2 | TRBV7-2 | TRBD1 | CASSSRQGAPPNYGYTF | TGTGCCAGCAGCTCCCGACAGGGGGCGCCCCCCAACTATGGCTACACCTTC
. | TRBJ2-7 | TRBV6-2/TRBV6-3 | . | CASSHRGYEQYF | TGTGCCAGCAGCCATCGGGGATACGAGCAGTACTTC
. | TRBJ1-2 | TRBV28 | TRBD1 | CASRPGQGTFGYTF | TGTGCCAGCAGACCCGGACAGGGGACCTTCGGCTACACCTTC
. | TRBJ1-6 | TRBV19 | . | CASSHAGLTNSPLHF | TGTGCCAGTAGTCATGCCGGACTGACAAATTCACCCCTCCACTTT
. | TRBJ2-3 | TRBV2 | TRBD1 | CASERDRGSDTQYF | TGTGCCAGCGAACGGGACAGGGGATCGGATACGCAGTATTTT
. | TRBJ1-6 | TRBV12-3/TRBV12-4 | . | CASSYSGSPLHF | TGTGCCAGCAGTTATTCCGGTTCACCCCTCCACTTT
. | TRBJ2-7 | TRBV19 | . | CASSPTGHEQYF | TGTGCCAGCTCACCGACAGGCCACGAGCAGTACTTC
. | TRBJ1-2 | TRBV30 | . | CAWSLSRNTRYGYTF | TGTGCCTGGAGTCTTTCGCGGAATACTCGATATGGCTACACCTTC
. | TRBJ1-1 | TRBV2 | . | CASIQGSGTEAFF | TGTGCCAGCATACAGGGTTCGGGCACTGAAGCTTTCTTT
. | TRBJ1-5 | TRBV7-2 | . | CASSSGSSGPQHF | TGTGCCAGCAGCTCAGGCTCCTCAGGGCCCCAGCATTTT
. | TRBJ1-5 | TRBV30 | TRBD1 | CAWGQGWQPQHF | TGTGCCTGGGGACAGGGGTGGCAGCCCCAGCATTTT
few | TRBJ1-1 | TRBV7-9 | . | CASSSREQLGTEAFF | TGTGCCAGCAGCTCGCGGGAACAGTTAGGAACTGAAGCTTTCTTT
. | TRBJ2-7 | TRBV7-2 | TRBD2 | CASSLGVSGEDEQYF | TGTGCCAGCAGCTTAGGGGTTAGCGGGGAGGACGAGCAGTACTTC